Shown below are 17 T cell receptor beta chains from a single sample sequenced in a study of cytomegalovirus exposure and HLA in healthy donors. It was with 60 Vbeta and 13 Jbeta primers that the PCR ran. Using immunoSEQ multiplex PCR, the repertoire was profiled, and TCRdb retains in-frame clones only, with some absent. This table holds around 150,000 clones, over 60% found once. The sequencing sample was made of PBMCs. These receptors came from a woman between 40 and 50 years old in good health and CMV-seronegative.

V usage is TRBV7-9 and J usage is TRBJ1-2, with D possibly matching TRBD1 (5 bases). CDR3 length equals 13 residues. The V and J ends lost 0 bases and 7 bases respectively, with 9 bases between them. The germline gives CDR1 SEHNR, CDR2 FQNEAQ (reference sequence). The CDR3 region is CASSLAGGVGYTF. The CDR3 region has the DNA TGTGCCAGCAGCTTAGCTGGAGGGGTTGGCTACACCTTC.

The chain carries TRBV6-1 and TRBJ2-7; perhaps TRBD2 as D (6 bases). The CDR3 has 17 residues. V lost 3 bases and J 1 base, leaving 19 bases between the germline ends. The germline V gene has CDR1 MNHNS and CDR2 SASEGT. CDR3 protein: CASSEGTFGGISYEQYF. For the CDR3, the DNA is TGTGCCAGCAGTGAGGGGACCTTTGGAGGGATTTCCTACGAGCAGTACTTC.

This rearrangement joins TRBV4-1 to TRBJ2-3, with 9 nucleotides matching TRBD2. The CDR3 totals 20 residues. The ends lost 0 bases at V and 7 bases at J; junction bases unmatched: 20. Germline CDR1 is MGHRA and CDR2 is YSYEKL. Here the CDR3 reads CASSQDPPGGAGGPWNTQYF. CDR3 DNA sequence: TGCGCCAGCAGCCAAGATCCCCCCGGAGGGGCGGGGGGGCCTTGGAATACGCAGTATTTT.

The chain joins TRBV19 to TRBJ1-2, with D tentatively TRBD1 (6 bases). The CDR3 contains 14 residues. Germline CDR1 and CDR2: LNHDA and SQIVND (reference sequence). Between the trimmed V and J ends, which lost 3 bases and 8 bases, there was a span of 16 bases. This CDR3 is CASSMGQGRSGYTF. In nucleotides, the CDR3 is TGTGCCAGTAGTATGGGCCAGGGGCGAAGCGGCTACACCTTC.

This clone was seen a few times. The rearrangement joins TRBV28 to TRBJ1-1; D may be TRBD1 (5 bases). The CDR3 consists of 15 residues. From germline, CDR1 is MDHEN and CDR2 SYDVKM. V gave up 3 bases and J gave up 1 base, with 12 bases separating them. The CDR3 here is CASSLGQAGNTEAFF. The CDR3 coding sequence is TGTGCCAGCAGTTTGGGGCAGGCAGGGAACACTGAAGCTTTCTTT.

This clone has more than one count but fewer than ten. The CDR3 end shows no conserved phenylalanine or tryptophan, and so a read error is likely. The DNA is omitted, as the CDR3 cannot be located on it reliably, and the CDR3 follows TCRdb's listing. The genes are TRBV27 and TRBJ2-3; the D call in the table, TRBD1, was not verified against the DNA. The length of the CDR3 is 12 amino acids, counting both ends. Germline lookup yields CDR1 MNHEY and CDR2 SMNVEV (reference sequence). CDR3: CASSLGGTGCKV.

The rearrangement joins TRBV2 to TRBJ2-2, with 8 bases that match TRBD1. The CDR3 extends over 14 amino acids. The V gene end was trimmed by 4 bases and the J gene end by 3 bases; junction bases not matched to a gene: 1. Germline CDR1 and CDR2: SNHLY and FYNNEI. The CDR3 DNA sequence: TGTGCCAGCAGTGTACAGGGGGACACCGGGGAGCTGTTTTTT. The encoded protein is CASSVQGDTGELFF.

V gene TRBV18 combines with J gene TRBJ2-7; TRBD1 aligns across 7 bases. Germline CDR1 is KGHSH and CDR2 is LQKENI. The CDR3 sequence is 14 residues long. V trimming: 6 bases; J trimming: 3 bases; junction bases outside the gene matches: 8. In DNA form, the CDR3 reads TGTGCCAGCTCGTTGGGACAGTTGGGCTACGAGCAGTACTTC. Its protein product is CASSLGQLGYEQYF.

A word on this clone: Compared with germline, one end of the junction differs, possibly owing to a read error. The CDR3 sequence: CSSSMGGARTEAFF. The DNA of the CDR3 is TGTTCCAGCAGCATGGGGGGGGCTAGAACTGAAGCTTTCTTT. The rearrangement joins TRBV7-9 to TRBJ1-1, with D possibly being TRBD1 (6 bases). Germline CDR1 is SEHNR and CDR2 is FQNEAQ (reference sequence). This CDR3 comprises 14 residues.

V usage is TRBV4-1 and J usage is TRBJ2-1, with 11 bases that match TRBD2. The V segment lost 2 bases and the J segment 0 bases; nucleotides outside the gene matches: 0. CDR1 is MGHRA, CDR2 YSYEKL, per germline. This CDR3 comprises 16 residues. Written as DNA, the CDR3 is TGCGCCAGCAGCCAACTAGCGGGGGGCTCCTACAATGAGCAGTTCTTC. Translated, it gives CASSQLAGGSYNEQFF.

Comments on this clone: Germline and junction disagree at one end, which may indicate a read error. The CDR3 DNA is TGTGGGACTACAGGGGGGGGTTTGCTCTTT. This gives the protein CGTTGGGLLF. The chain carries TRBV25-1 and TRBJ1-1; 8 positions match TRBD1. The CDR3 runs 10 residues. From germline, CDR1 is MGHDK and CDR2 SYGVNS.

This clone has just one count. This chain joins TRBV27 and TRBJ1-2; 12 bases align to TRBD1. Germline V CDR1 and CDR2: MNHEY, SMNVEV (reference sequence). Trimming removed 5 bases from V and 4 bases from J; junction bases left unmatched: 8. The CDR3 spans 16 residues. The CDR3 loop is CASSLRDRGRPYGYTF. CDR3 bases: TGTGCCAGCAGTCTACGGGACAGGGGGCGCCCCTATGGCTACACCTTC.

The V and J genes are TRBV6-1 and TRBJ2-7; the match to TRBD2 covers 7 bases. Germline V gives CDR1 MNHNS, CDR2 SASEGT. V lost 3 bases and J lost 2; bases outside the gene matches: 7. The CDR3 length is 15 residues. CDR3 nucleotides: TGTGCCAGCAGTGAGGGGACTACGTTTGCCTACGAGCAGTACTTC. Protein sequence: CASSEGTTFAYEQYF.

The chain recombines TRBV5-1 with TRBJ1-4, with TRBD1 as a possible D gene (6 bases). Trimming pared 3 bases from V and 7 bases from J, leaving 10 bases between. The germline V gene encodes CDR1 SGHRS and CDR2 YFSETQ. This CDR3 has 13 residues. The CDR3 nucleotides are TGCGCCAGCAGCTCAGGGGTGGGTGAAAAACTGTTTTTT. Its translation: CASSSGVGEKLFF.

The chain links TRBV28 to TRBJ1-2, with D maybe TRBD1 (5 bases). This CDR3 region has 12 residues. The V and J ends lost 5 bases and 4 bases respectively, with 8 bases between them. CDR1 and CDR2 from the germline V gene are MDHEN and SYDVKM. The CDR3 DNA follows: TGTGCCAGCAGTCCCGACAGCTATGGCTACACCTTC. Translation gives CASSPDSYGYTF.

This clone has only one observation. The chain joins TRBV7-9 to TRBJ1-2; 12 bases match TRBD1. The germline gives CDR1 SEHNR, CDR2 FQNEAQ (reference sequence). The J segment lost 6 bases and the V segment lost 4 bases, leaving 12 bases of the junction unmatched. The CDR3 consists of 17 residues. CDR3 DNA: TGTGCCAGCAGCTCCCCTGTCCCGGGACAGGGGGCCAATGGCTACACCTTC. The encoded protein is CASSSPVPGQGANGYTF.

The V call is TRBV27, the J call TRBJ1-1; TRBD1 matches 9 bases. The J segment lost 1 base and the V segment lost 8 bases, leaving 5 bases of the junction unmatched. The germline V gene encodes CDR1 MNHEY and CDR2 SMNVEV (reference sequence). The CDR3 contains 14 residues. The CDR3 spells CASRGTGRNTEAFF. The CDR3 DNA follows: TGTGCCAGCCGCGGGACAGGGAGGAACACTGAAGCTTTCTTT.